This T cell receptor (beta chain) was profiled in a study of Graves' ophthalmopathy and Graves' hyperthyroidism listed by TCRdb under 2018. Study-level background: A patient counted as having stable hyperthyroidism if there was no progression to ophthalmopathy within 18 months of follow-up. To explore V-J signatures that separate ophthalmopathy from hyperthyroidism, a discovery set of about a hundred patients was enrolled, consisting of 40 to 45 with ophthalmopathy and approximately 57 with stable hyperthyroidism. T-cell repertoires of thyroid tissue and blood were compared in more than 5 hyperthyroidism patients. The independent validation cohort included 18 to 20 hyperthyroidism patients plus 17 patients who later progressed from hyperthyroidism to ophthalmopathy. Once sampling was done, hyperthyroidism patients were given methimazole at a starting dose of 30 mg daily, while ophthalmopathy patients were given high-dose intravenous methylprednisolone. TCR beta repertoire signatures were used to distinguish Graves' ophthalmopathy from Graves' hyperthyroidism and to predict progression to ophthalmopathy. In total, some 140 blood samples were TCR-sequenced: around 42 ophthalmopathy, some 75 hyperthyroidism and approximately 17 hyperthyroidism-to-ophthalmopathy patients. Study-wide conclusions, independent of this receptor: Sample size was not predetermined statistically, and investigators were not blinded to group allocation. Ophthalmopathy was separated from stable hyperthyroidism by the 13-signature model with around 89% sensitivity and just under 84% specificity in cross-validation and with 80%/75% in the test set. In validation, the model predicted ophthalmopathy progression with about 71% sensitivity and approximately 78% specificity; roughly 11 predicted patients were CT-confirmed with GO in a median of approximately six months. Among expanded thyroid clonotypes with frequency above 0.001, most also showed up in blood, which suggests that blood repertoires may reflect the thyroid immune response.

Patients with hyperthyroidism were aged 18 to 65 years, had been newly diagnosed, and had a disease duration of less than 2 months. Patients with other autoimmune diseases, uncontrolled infections, pregnancy or lactation were excluded. Diagnosis relied on clinical symptoms, serum thyroxine, TRAb, thyroid ultrasound and orbital computed tomography. Total RNA was extracted using Trizol reagent, and RNA quality was checked on an Agilent 2100 Bioanalyzer. For repertoire sequencing, TCR beta CDR3 regions were amplified from RNA transcripts. A first-round RT-PCR used HTBI primers with the Qiagen OneStep RT-PCR kit, followed by a second-round multiplex PCR, size selection and purification. Sequencing of the libraries was carried out on an Illumina HiSeq2000 in paired-end mode with 100 bp reads. The original pipeline was this. Reads were processed with SOAPnuke, discarding reads with adapters, uncalled bases, mean Phred below 15, or no exact constant-primer or identifier match. High-quality paired reads were merged with COPE v1.2.5. Clonotypes were defined as unique nucleotide sequences and were aligned to IMGT TRB V, D and J references using MiTCR v1.1. The analysis was limited to V-J combinations with a frequency above 0.0001, which together covered 99.2% of repertoires. For each V-J combination, a TCR clonal expansion and chaos score was defined as F50 clonal expansion divided by the chaos observed in the TCRdist matrix. Features were reduced by Welch's t-statistics and random forest to around 14 V-J combinations, which fed a naive Bayes classifier. Thyroid-blood repertoire similarity was quantified with the Morisita-Horn index. TCRdb reprocessed the public reads (quality trimming at Q25 with fastp, clone calling with MiXCR) and kept in-frame beta chains. Merged by CDR3 protein, the rows form single entries marked with the most common genes and DNA. The V and J calls shown here were made by TCRdb, not taken from the authors' results. The sample records more than 1,000,000 distinct CDR3 sequences, 35% to 45% of which are singletons. The biggest ten clones account for 8.5% to 14% of the sample.

Counted from cysteine to phenylalanine, this CDR3 has 16 amino acids. The DNA shown is the 48-base CDR3, in frame from base 1. V is cut by 1 base and J by 0 bases, and the space between the germline ends is 10 bases. CDR1 and CDR2 are drawn from the germline V gene: SGHAT, FQNNGV. This clonotype has a count of ten or more. The target of this receptor is not known. Base qualities are not recorded, but no much larger clone differs from it by a single base. This TCR derives from an adult man with Graves' hyperthyroidism. Recombination connected TRBV11-2 to TRBJ1-5, with the D gene uncertain. The sequencing sample was made of peripheral blood or thyroid tissue (not recorded which). The DNA sequence reads TGTGCCAGCAGCTTAGTTCGGCGGTTTAGCAATCAGCCCCAGCATTTT. The translation is CASSLVRRFSNQPQHF.